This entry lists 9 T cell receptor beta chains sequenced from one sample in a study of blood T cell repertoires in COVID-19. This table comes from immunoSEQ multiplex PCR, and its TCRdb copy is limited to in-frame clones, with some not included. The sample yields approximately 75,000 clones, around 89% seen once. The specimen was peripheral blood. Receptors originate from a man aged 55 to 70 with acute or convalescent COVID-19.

The CDR3: CASSSLDRIQETQYF. The DNA for the CDR3 is TGTGCCAGCAGCAGCCTGGACAGAATCCAAGAGACCCAGTACTTC. The chain combines TRBV5-6 with TRBJ2-5; D is perhaps TRBD1 (6 bases). Germline assignment: CDR1 SGHDT and CDR2 YYEEEE. The CDR3 runs to 15 residues. V was cut by 4 bases and J by 1 base, with 14 bases left in between.

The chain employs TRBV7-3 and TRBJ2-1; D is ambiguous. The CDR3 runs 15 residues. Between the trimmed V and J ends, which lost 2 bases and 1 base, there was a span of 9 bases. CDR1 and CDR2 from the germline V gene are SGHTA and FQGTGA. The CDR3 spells CASSLEETSYNEQFF. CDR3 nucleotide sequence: TGTGCCAGCAGCTTAGAAGAGACTTCCTACAATGAGCAGTTCTTC.

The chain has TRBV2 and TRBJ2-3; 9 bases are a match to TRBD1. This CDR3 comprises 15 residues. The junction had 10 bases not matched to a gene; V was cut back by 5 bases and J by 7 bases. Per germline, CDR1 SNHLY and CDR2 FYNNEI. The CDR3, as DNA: TGTGCCAGCAGTCTCCCGGGACAGGGCGTGAATACGCAGTATTTT. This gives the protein CASSLPGQGVNTQYF.

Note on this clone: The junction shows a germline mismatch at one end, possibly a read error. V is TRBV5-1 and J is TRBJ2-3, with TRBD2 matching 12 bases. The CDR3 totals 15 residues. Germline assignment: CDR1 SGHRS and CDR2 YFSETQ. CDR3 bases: TGCGCCAGCAGCTTGAGTGGGACTAGCGGGTCCGGATGGGTTTTT. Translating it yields CASSLSGTSGSGWVF.

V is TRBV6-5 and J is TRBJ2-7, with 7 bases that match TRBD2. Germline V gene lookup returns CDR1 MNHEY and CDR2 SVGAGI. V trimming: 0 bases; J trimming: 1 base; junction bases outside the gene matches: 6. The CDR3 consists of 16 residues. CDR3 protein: CASSYSHQGGSYEQYF. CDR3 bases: TGTGCCAGCAGTTACTCGCATCAGGGAGGGTCCTACGAGCAGTACTTC.

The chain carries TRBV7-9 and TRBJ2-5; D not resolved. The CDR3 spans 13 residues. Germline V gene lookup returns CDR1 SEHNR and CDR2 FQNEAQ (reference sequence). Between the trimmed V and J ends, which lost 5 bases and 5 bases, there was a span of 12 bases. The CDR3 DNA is TGTGCCAGCAGCCCCCCACTTACGGAGACCCAGTACTTC. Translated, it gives CASSPPLTETQYF.

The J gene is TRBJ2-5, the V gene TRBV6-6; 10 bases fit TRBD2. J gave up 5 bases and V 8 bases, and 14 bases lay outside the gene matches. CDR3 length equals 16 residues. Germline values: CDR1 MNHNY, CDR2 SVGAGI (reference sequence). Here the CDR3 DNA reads TGTGCCAGCGTCAAGGACAGCGGGGGGGCCTATGAGACCCAGTACTTC. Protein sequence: CASVKDSGGAYETQYF.

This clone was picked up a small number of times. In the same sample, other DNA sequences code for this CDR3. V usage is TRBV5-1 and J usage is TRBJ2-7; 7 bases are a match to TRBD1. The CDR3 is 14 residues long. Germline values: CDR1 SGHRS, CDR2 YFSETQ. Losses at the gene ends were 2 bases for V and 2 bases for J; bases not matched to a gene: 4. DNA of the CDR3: TGCGCCAGCAGCTTTCCGGGACAGACCTACGAGCAGTACTTC. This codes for CASSFPGQTYEQYF.

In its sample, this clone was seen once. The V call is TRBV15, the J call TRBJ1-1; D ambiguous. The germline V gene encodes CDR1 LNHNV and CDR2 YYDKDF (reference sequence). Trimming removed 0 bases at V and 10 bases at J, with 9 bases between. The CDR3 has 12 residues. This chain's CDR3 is CATSRDWAGAFF. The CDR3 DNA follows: TGTGCCACCAGCAGAGATTGGGCCGGAGCTTTCTTT.